Shown below are 18 T cell receptor beta chains from a single sample sequenced in a study of Graves' ophthalmopathy and Graves' hyperthyroidism. RNA served as the template for amplifying TCR beta CDR3 regions. The first round was an RT-PCR with HTBI primers, and the second round was a multiplex PCR. TCRdb independently ran MiXCR on the multiplex PCR reads; one entry per CDR3 protein. The data hold 300,000 to 400,000 distinct CDR3 sequences, with 17% observed a single time. Sequences were obtained from peripheral blood. These receptors all come from an adult woman with stable Graves' hyperthyroidism.

This clonotype was seen many times. The CDR3 DNA reads as TGTGCCAGCAGTTTATATCCCGGAGTCGGGGACTACGAGCAGTACTTC. This encodes CASSLYPGVGDYEQYF. V is TRBV12-3 or TRBV12-4 and J is TRBJ2-7; weak D call: TRBD2 (5 bases). The ends were cut back, 2 bases at V and 3 bases at J, with 17 bases in the middle. CDR3 length: 16 residues.

At least ten counts were recorded for this clonotype. The gene calls are TRBV12-3 or TRBV12-4 and TRBJ1-5, with TRBD1 matching 9 bases. Trimming cost V 5 bases and J 5 bases; bases outside gene matches: 4. This CDR3 comprises 14 residues. The CDR3 nucleotides read TGTGCCAGCAGTCCCACAGGGGGCTATCAGCCCCAGCATTTT. Residues: CASSPTGGYQPQHF.

This clonotype was detected ten times or more. The rearrangement links TRBV10-3 to TRBJ2-7, with 11 bases lining up with TRBD2. The CDR3 has 15 residues. From germline, CDR1 is ENHRY and CDR2 SYGVKD. The V gene end was trimmed by 3 bases and the J gene end by 3 bases; junction bases not matched to a gene: 4. DNA of the CDR3: TGTGCCATCAGTGACGGGACTAGCGGCTACTACGAGCAGTACTTC. Residues: CAISDGTSGYYEQYF.

This clonotype was observed many times. The chain has TRBV6-5 and TRBJ2-7; 7 bases line up with TRBD2. V lost 0 bases, J lost 1 base, and 6 bases stayed unmatched. This CDR3 has 16 amino acids. Germline lookup yields CDR1 MNHEY and CDR2 SVGAGI. The CDR3 protein is CASSYSLAATSYEQYF. CDR3 coding DNA: TGTGCCAGCAGTTACTCTCTAGCGGCTACATCCTACGAGCAGTACTTC.

This clonotype was counted ten times or more. The V call is TRBV11-2, the J call TRBJ1-5; no reliable D call. Germline V gene data show CDR1 as SGHAT and CDR2 as FQNNGV. V lost 3 bases and J 3 bases, leaving 6 bases between the germline ends. The CDR3 is 13 residues long. The CDR3 region has the DNA TGTGCCAGCAGCTTTTCAGACAATCAGCCCCAGCATTTT. As protein: CASSFSDNQPQHF.

This clonotype has a count of ten or more. The chain joins TRBV7-2 to TRBJ2-5, with no clear D. Germline V gene lookup returns CDR1 SGHTA and CDR2 FQGNSA. Trimming left V 2 bases short and J 1 base short, with 5 bases between. The CDR3 runs to 13 residues. Here the CDR3 reads CASSLYRQETQYF. The CDR3 coding sequence is TGTGCCAGCAGCTTATACCGCCAAGAGACCCAGTACTTC.

In its sample, this clonotype was seen many times. V is TRBV6-2 or TRBV6-3 and J is TRBJ2-7; 12 nucleotides match TRBD2. With V trimmed by 9 bases and J by 5 bases, 11 bases remained unmatched. The germline gives CDR1 MNHEY, CDR2 SVGEGT. This CDR3 is 15 amino acids long. CDR3 region: CASLGKTSGSHEQYF. CDR3 DNA: TGTGCCAGTCTCGGAAAGACTAGCGGGAGTCACGAGCAGTACTTC.

A remark on this clonotype: Just one base apart from a much larger clone, this may be a read error. The chain links TRBV27 to TRBJ2-6; D is ambiguous. The V and J ends lost 2 bases and 0 bases respectively, with 2 bases between them. Germline CDR1 MNHEY, CDR2 SMNVEV (reference sequence). The CDR3 runs to 14 residues. CDR3 in DNA: TGTGCCAGCAGTTTAACCTCTGGGGCCAACGTCCTGACTTTC. This gives the protein CASSLTSGANVLTF.

Ten or more counts support this clonotype. The chain employs TRBV6-5 and TRBJ1-2; no reliable D call. The CDR3 has 13 residues. Germline V gene data show CDR1 as MNHEY and CDR2 as SVGAGI. V lost 6 bases to trimming and J lost 4 bases, with 12 bases between them. DNA of the CDR3: TGTGCCAGCAGCGCCGACGAGAGCTATGGCTACACCTTC. It encodes CASSADESYGYTF.

Ten or more counts support this clonotype. The chain carries TRBV19 and TRBJ1-2, with D possibly TRBD1 on 5 matching bases. With 1 base removed from V and 1 base from J, the gap between germline ends came to 7 bases. Germline CDR1 reads LNHDA; CDR2 reads SQIVND (reference sequence). The CDR3 runs to 14 residues. CDR3 amino acids: CASSIADSNYGYTF. DNA for the CDR3: TGTGCCAGTAGTATAGCCGACAGTAACTATGGCTACACCTTC.

This clonotype was seen only once. This rearrangement joins TRBV6-1 to TRBJ1-3, with TRBD1 as a possible D gene (5 bases). This CDR3 is 15 amino acids long. V lost 5 bases and J 0 bases, leaving 11 bases between the germline ends. Germline assignment: CDR1 MNHNS and CDR2 SASEGT. The CDR3 DNA reads as TGTGCCAGCAGTCGACAGCTGAGCTCTGGAAACACCATATATTTT. Amino acid sequence: CASSRQLSSGNTIYF.

The chain carries TRBV19 and TRBJ2-7; the D call may be TRBD1 or TRBD2 (5 bases each). The germline V gene encodes CDR1 LNHDA and CDR2 SQIVND (reference sequence). The CDR3 is made up of 15 amino acids. Trimming took 5 bases from V and 5 from J, leaving 19 bases between them. CDR3 protein: CASSVRDGLWNEQYF. CDR3 coding DNA: TGTGCCAGTAGTGTCCGGGACGGTCTTTGGAACGAGCAGTACTTC.

The J gene is TRBJ1-1, the V gene TRBV28; D not resolved. The CDR3 sequence is 13 residues long. V was clipped by 7 bases and J by 7 bases, with 16 bases between them. Germline V lookup: CDR1 MDHEN, CDR2 SYDVKM. This chain's CDR3 is CASTELFWGEAFF. The CDR3 DNA is TGTGCCAGCACCGAGCTATTTTGGGGTGAAGCTTTCTTT.

V is TRBV12-3 or TRBV12-4 and J is TRBJ1-3; 10 bases fit TRBD1. The CDR3 sequence is 16 residues long. V dropped 6 bases and J dropped 4; count of bases not matched to a gene: 9. The CDR3 DNA sequence: TGTGCCAGCAGCACCTCCGGACAGGGGGAAGGAAACACCATATATTTT. Translation: CASSTSGQGEGNTIYF.

This clonotype was detected many times. The genes are TRBV7-2 and TRBJ2-7, with a tentative D call TRBD2 (5 bases). Trimming pared 2 bases from V and 0 bases from J, leaving 11 bases between. From germline, CDR1 is SGHTA and CDR2 FQGNSA. This CDR3 contains 15 residues. CDR3 coding DNA: TGTGCCAGCAGCTTATATCCGGGGAGCTCCTACGAGCAGTACTTC. This sequence encodes CASSLYPGSSYEQYF.

The chain joins TRBV7-9 to TRBJ1-5; TRBD1 might be the D (5 bases). Trimming took off 5 bases at V and 7 bases at J, with 15 bases between the two ends. The CDR3 runs 14 residues. Germline CDR1 SEHNR, CDR2 FQNEAQ (reference sequence). DNA for the CDR3: TGTGCCAGCAGCCCCATCGGGGGAACGCAGCCCCAGCATTTT. As protein: CASSPIGGTQPQHF.

This clonotype was counted ten times or more. One junction end disagrees with the germline gene, perhaps due to a read error. The chain joins TRBV28 to TRBJ2-4; D assignment may be TRBD1 or TRBD2 (5 bases each). Germline assignment: CDR1 MDHEN and CDR2 SYDVKM. CDR3 length: 16 amino acids. The CDR3 loop reads CASSLLRDVAKNIKYF. The DNA of the CDR3 is TGTGCCAGCAGTTTATTAAGGGACGTAGCCAAAAACATTAAGTACTTC. Variable domain in full (rest from reference TRBV28 and TRBJ2-4): DVKVTQSSRYLVKRTGEKVFLECVQDMDHENMFWYRQDPGLGLRLIYFSYDVKMKEKGDIPEGYSVSREKKERFSLILESASTNQTSMYLCASSLLRDVAKNIKYFGAGTRLSVL.

This clonotype was recorded many times. The chain is built from TRBV28 and TRBJ1-1; 7 positions agree with TRBD1. The ends lost 1 base at V and 5 bases at J; junction bases unmatched: 7. This CDR3 has 15 amino acids. The germline V gene encodes CDR1 MDHEN and CDR2 SYDVKM. CDR3 amino acids: CASSLSTGWGTEAFF. CDR3 in DNA: TGTGCCAGCAGTTTATCGACAGGGTGGGGGACTGAAGCTTTCTTT.